These 26 T cell receptor beta chains came from one sample sequenced in a study of cytomegalovirus exposure and HLA in healthy donors (dated by TCRdb to about 2017). Receptor libraries were prepared by the immunoSEQ multiplex PCR assay. For the multiplex PCR, a mixture combining 60 forward primers for TCR Vbeta segments and 13 reverse primers for TCR Jbeta segments was used. TCRdb took over this immuneACCESS table, retaining in-frame rearrangements with V and J assigned. Such tables are incomplete; in checked studies, under half of the missing clones stem from an unresolved V gene, and the remainder is unexplained. Within this sample are 150,000 to 190,000 clones, with approximately 81% of them counted one time only. The ten top clones hold 1.2% to 1.5% of the sample. What was sequenced was PBMCs. The receptors here all came from a man younger than 35 in good health and CMV-seronegative.

The chain recombines TRBV7-9 with TRBJ1-1, with TRBD1 as a possible D gene (6 bases). Germline CDR1 reads SEHNR; CDR2 reads FQNEAQ (reference sequence). The CDR3 totals 15 residues. The V end lost 5 bases, the J end lost 11 bases, and 24 bases lay between the germline ends. CDR3 bases: TGTGCCAGCAGCCGGACAGATAATTACCCCATATATGCTTTCTTT. Residues: CASSRTDNYPIYAFF.

The rearrangement links TRBV2 to TRBJ2-1; D perhaps matches TRBD2 (7 bases). The CDR3 is made up of 17 amino acids. V was shortened by 6 bases and J by 7 bases, with 25 bases between the two germline ends. The germline V gene encodes CDR1 SNHLY and CDR2 FYNNEI. The CDR3 is CASRGGWGATGGNEQFF. DNA of the CDR3: TGTGCCAGCAGGGGAGGGTGGGGGGCCACGGGAGGTAATGAGCAGTTCTTC. The variable domain in full, with the rest retrieved from reference TRBV2 and TRBJ2-1, is EPEVTQTPSHQVTQMGQEVILRCVPISNHLYFYWYRQILGQKVEFLVSFYNNEISEKSEIFDDQFSVERPDGSNFTLKIRSTKLEDSAMYFCASRGGWGATGGNEQFFGPGTRLTVL.

The V gene is TRBV2, the J gene TRBJ2-1, with 7 positions matching TRBD1. V lost 6 bases, J lost 5 bases, and 16 bases stayed unmatched. Germline loops: CDR1 SNHLY, CDR2 FYNNEI. This CDR3 has 17 amino acids. As DNA, the CDR3 is TGTGCCAGCAGCGAAAACCGGGCAGGGGGTCGGCACAATGAGCAGTTCTTC. The encoded protein is CASSENRAGGRHNEQFF.

The V and J genes are TRBV7-2 and TRBJ1-5, with D possibly being TRBD1 (5 bases). CDR1 SGHTA and CDR2 FQGNSA come from the germline V gene. V was trimmed by 2 bases and J by 5 bases, leaving 13 bases between them. The CDR3 sequence is 15 residues long. Written as DNA, the CDR3 is TGTGCCAGCAGCTTACAGGGTTCGAGCGATCAGCCCCAGCATTTT. It translates to CASSLQGSSDQPQHF. Based on the CDR3 plus reference TRBV7-2 and TRBJ1-5, the full variable domain is GAGVSQSPSNKVTEKGKDVELRCDPISGHTALYWYRQSLGQGLEFLIYFQGNSAPDKSGLPSDRFSAERTGGSVSTLTIQRTQQEDSAVYLCASSLQGSSDQPQHFGDGTRLSIL.

CDR3 in DNA: TGCGCCAGCAGTGACCCGGTGACTCGACCCTACGAGCAGTACTTC. This encodes CASSDPVTRPYEQYF. The chain is built from TRBV10-1 and TRBJ2-7; D remains ambiguous. CDR3 size: 15 residues. V lost 3 bases and J lost 2, with 14 bases in between. Germline-derived CDR1 and CDR2 are WNHNN and SYGVQD (reference sequence).

The chain recombines TRBV30 with TRBJ1-1, with 8 bases identical to TRBD1. Germline assignment: CDR1 GTSNPN and CDR2 SVGIG (reference sequence). The CDR3 loop spans 13 amino acids. The V gene end was trimmed by 0 bases and the J gene end by 8 bases; junction bases not matched to a gene: 5. CDR3 loop: CAWSVLRQGEAFF. In DNA, the CDR3 is TGTGCCTGGAGTGTACTGAGACAGGGGGAAGCTTTCTTT.

The chain has TRBV19 and TRBJ1-1; no firm D call. Germline CDR1 is LNHDA and CDR2 is SQIVND (reference sequence). The germline V and J ends were trimmed by 7 bases and 0 bases, with 9 bases remaining between them. This CDR3 region has 13 residues. CDR3 loop: CASTERLNTEAFF. The CDR3, as DNA: TGTGCCAGTACCGAGCGGCTGAACACTGAAGCTTTCTTT.

This clone was seen a handful of times. The CDR3 nucleotides read TGTGCCAGCAGCTACTTAGCGGGAGGGTTTTACGAGCAGTACTTC. It codes for CASSYLAGGFYEQYF. The chain joins TRBV13 to TRBJ2-7; 11 bases fit TRBD2. V was clipped by 4 bases and J by 4 bases; unmatched bases: 6. The CDR3 contains 15 residues. Germline CDR1 is PRHDT and CDR2 is FYEKMQ (reference sequence).

This chain connects TRBV2 to TRBJ2-7, with TRBD2 as a possible D gene (7 bases). From germline, CDR1 is SNHLY and CDR2 FYNNEI. The CDR3 has 13 residues. Trimming removed 3 bases from V and 5 bases from J, with 11 bases in between. For the CDR3, the DNA is TGTGCCAGCAGTGATTGGGGGGGCGACGAGCAGTACTTC. Protein: CASSDWGGDEQYF.

This clone was counted only a few times. This chain uses TRBV6-1 with TRBJ1-4; D remains ambiguous. The CDR3 has 13 amino acids. In germline, CDR1 is MNHNS, CDR2 SASEGT. V lost 1 base to trimming and J lost 7 bases, with 7 bases between them. The CDR3 nucleotides read TGTGCCAGCAGTGAAGTGGCCGTTGAAAAACTGTTTTTT. Protein sequence: CASSEVAVEKLFF.

The chain employs TRBV5-1 and TRBJ1-1, with no clear D. Germline assignment: CDR1 SGHRS and CDR2 YFSETQ. V lost 4 bases and J 4 bases, leaving 8 bases between the germline ends. The CDR3 has 12 amino acids. Here the CDR3 reads CASSRGSTEAFF. The CDR3 nucleotides are TGCGCCAGCAGCCGAGGGAGCACTGAAGCTTTCTTT.

As concerns this clone: The junction departs from the called germline gene at one end, perhaps through a read error. The chain couples TRBV7-9 to TRBJ1-1; D is unresolved. Per the germline V gene, CDR1 is SEHNR and CDR2 is FQNEAQ (reference sequence). The CDR3 consists of 14 residues. The CDR3 DNA reads TGTTCCAGCACCCCCAAAAATCCGCTACCTGAAGCTTTCTTT. Translation: CSSTPKNPLPEAFF.

The rearrangement links TRBV27 to TRBJ1-4, with D tentatively TRBD1 (5 bases). Germline loops: CDR1 MNHEY, CDR2 SMNVEV (reference sequence). CDR3 length equals 14 residues. Trimming stripped 4 bases from V and 3 bases from J, with 9 bases between. CDR3 DNA: TGTGCCAGCAGTTCCCCAGGGCCTAATGAAAAACTGTTTTTT. This codes for CASSSPGPNEKLFF.

This clone has a handful of counts. The chain employs TRBV4-1 and TRBJ1-1; D is possibly TRBD1 (6 bases). Germline V lookup: CDR1 MGHRA, CDR2 YSYEKL. CDR3 length: 16 residues. The V and J ends lost 3 bases and 0 bases respectively, with 14 bases between them. CDR3 in DNA: TGCGCCAGCAGCCAGATGACAGGATTAATGAACACTGAAGCTTTCTTT. It encodes CASSQMTGLMNTEAFF.

This clone occurred a few times. The rearrangement uses TRBV7-9 and TRBJ2-7, with D hard to call. Germline values: CDR1 SEHNR, CDR2 FQNEAQ (reference sequence). The germline V and J ends were trimmed by 7 bases and 5 bases, with 15 bases remaining between them. The length of the CDR3 is 13 residues. In nucleotides, the CDR3 is TGTGCCAGCACCATCCGCGGAGCCCACGAGCAGTACTTC. The encoded protein is CASTIRGAHEQYF.

A word on this clone: The junction departs from the called germline gene at one end, perhaps through a read error. The V gene is TRBV27, the J gene TRBJ1-4; D is unresolved. Germline assignment: CDR1 MNHEY and CDR2 SMNVEV (reference sequence). This CDR3 is built from 17 residues. Here the CDR3 reads CAGSPSDGATTNEKLFF. The CDR3 coding sequence is TGTGCCGGCAGTCCCAGCGACGGAGCCACAACTAATGAAAAACTGTTTTTT.

This sequence joins TRBV21-1 and TRBJ1-2. TRBV21-1 is recorded as a pseudogene. The CDR3 spans 14 residues. In nucleotides, the CDR3 is TGTGCCAGCAGCAAATCCCGGGTGGCCGGCGGCTACACCTTC. It is translated as CASSKSRVAGGYTF.

A single count supports this clone. This chain connects TRBV27 to TRBJ2-2; tentatively, D is TRBD2 (5 bases). The germline CDR1 and CDR2 sequences are MNHEY and SMNVEV (reference sequence). With 8 bases removed from V and 2 bases from J, the gap between germline ends came to 18 bases. The CDR3 covers 16 residues. Here the CDR3 DNA reads TGTGCCAGCCAGCTACAAGGACTCCCTAACACCGGGGAGCTGTTTTTT. It encodes CASQLQGLPNTGELFF.

J is TRBJ1-5 and V is TRBV6-5; D ambiguous. The CDR3 loop spans 14 amino acids. CDR1 and CDR2 (germline): MNHEY, SVGAGI. V lost 0 bases, J lost 5 bases, and 8 bases lay in between. The DNA for the CDR3 is TGTGCCAGCAGTTACTCGGACGGGGATCAGCCCCAGCATTTT. Protein product: CASSYSDGDQPQHF.

This rearrangement joins TRBV6-4 to TRBJ2-3, with 12 nucleotides matching TRBD2. CDR3 length: 16 amino acids. With 2 bases clipped from V and 0 bases from J, the junction kept 0 bases outside the gene matches. CDR1 and CDR2 from the germline V gene are MRHNA and SNTAGT. CDR3 nucleotides: TGTGCCAGCAGTGACGGGACTAGCGGGAGCACAGATACGCAGTATTTT. This gives the protein CASSDGTSGSTDTQYF.

In this sample, this clone turned up a few times. The chain employs TRBV10-2 and TRBJ2-7; TRBD2 matches 10 bases. Germline V gene lookup returns CDR1 WSHSY and CDR2 SAAADI. After removal of 2 bases from V and 2 bases from J, the junction contained 3 bases not matched to a gene. This CDR3 has 15 amino acids. The CDR3 reads CASSEPGLATYEQYF. In nucleotides, the CDR3 is TGCGCCAGCAGTGAGCCGGGACTAGCGACCTACGAGCAGTACTTC.

The rearrangement uses TRBV10-3 and TRBJ1-5, with 8 bases that match TRBD1. With 3 bases clipped from V and 6 bases from J, the junction kept 4 bases outside the gene matches. The CDR3 is 14 amino acids. Germline-derived CDR1 and CDR2 are ENHRY and SYGVKD. The CDR3 is CAISEGQGAQPQHF. Here the CDR3 DNA reads TGTGCCATCAGTGAAGGGCAGGGGGCTCAGCCCCAGCATTTT.

The rearrangement joins TRBV27 to TRBJ2-1; 7 nucleotides line up with TRBD1. Germline V lookup: CDR1 MNHEY, CDR2 SMNVEV (reference sequence). The CDR3 runs to 16 residues. Unmatched junction bases numbered 10, after V lost 7 bases and J lost 1 base. This chain's CDR3 is CASTSYLQGSYNEQFF. In nucleotides, the CDR3 is TGTGCCAGCACTTCCTATCTACAGGGGTCCTACAATGAGCAGTTCTTC.

Points on this clone: This sample also contains other DNA sequences that code for the same CDR3. V gene TRBV5-4 combines with J gene TRBJ2-1, with D perhaps TRBD2 (5 bases). V lost 3 bases and J 7 bases, leaving 11 bases between the germline ends. The germline V gene has CDR1 SGHNT and CDR2 YYREEE (reference sequence). CDR3 size: 13 residues. CDR3 in DNA: TGTGCCAGCAGCTCAGGACTGGCTAATGAGCAGTTCTTC. This gives the protein CASSSGLANEQFF. Complete variable domain (other parts from reference TRBV5-4 and TRBJ2-1): ETGVTQSPTHLIKTRGQQVTLRCSSQSGHNTVSWYQQALGQGPQFIFQYYREEENGRGNFPPRFSGLQFPNYSSELNVNALELDDSALYLCASSSGLANEQFFGPGTRLTVL.

The rearrangement uses TRBV7-6 and TRBJ2-7, with D maybe TRBD2 (6 bases). The CDR3 covers 14 residues. The germline gives CDR1 SGHVS, CDR2 FNYEAQ. V lost 4 bases, J lost 7 bases, and 17 bases lay in between. The chain's CDR3 is CASSSGTGLFEQYF. The CDR3 nucleotides read TGTGCCAGCAGCTCCGGGACTGGGCTTTTTGAGCAGTACTTC.

This sequence joins TRBV5-4 and TRBJ1-4; D call uncertain. The CDR3 loop spans 16 amino acids. Trimming stripped 4 bases from V and 0 bases from J, with 13 bases between. The V gene's germline CDR1 is SGHNT and CDR2 YYREEE (reference sequence). CDR3 sequence: CASSSGVHSTNEKLFF. The CDR3 DNA is TGTGCCAGCAGCAGCGGTGTGCATTCAACTAATGAAAAACTGTTTTTT.